The source of this TCR beta chain is a study of blood T cell repertoires in COVID-19. Study-level information: Sites in the United States, Italy and Spain provided acute and convalescent COVID-19 samples.

Per germline, CDR1 SGHKS and CDR2 YYEKEE (reference sequence). V dropped 4 bases and J dropped 10 bases, with 23 bases sitting between them. This CDR3 has 15 residues. How the authors handled the data: Amplified reference gene primers provided the basis for estimating nucleated cell counts. The table came from immunoSEQ multiplex PCR; TCRdb's copy has only in-frame clones and leaves some out. That table furnishes V, J and clone size, whereas the DNA furnished D and trimming. The sample has 140,000 to 150,000 clones; 80% to 90% are singletons. The source of this sequence is a man aged 60 to 75 with active or convalescent COVID-19. Sequenced: peripheral blood. V usage is TRBV5-5 and J usage is TRBJ1-1; D possibly corresponds to TRBD1 (5 bases). The CDR3 loop reads CASSLPNSGLVRAFF. CDR3 nucleotide sequence: TGTGCCAGCAGCCTACCAAATTCAGGGTTAGTTCGAGCTTTCTTT.